The present entry profiles one TCR beta chain with its context. Its target is not known. Germline CDR1 SGHTS, CDR2 YDEGEE. The CDR3 is 13 residues long. Trimming took 3 bases from V and 6 from J, leaving 10 bases between them. In the PCR, 60 Vbeta and 13 Jbeta primers were used. This table comes from immunoSEQ multiplex PCR, and its TCRdb copy is limited to in-frame clones, with some not included. The repertoire holds 250,000 to 350,000 clones, with around nine tenths as singletons. The sample is drawn from a study of cytomegalovirus exposure and HLA in healthy donors. Overall study findings and caveats: Excluded: some indistinguishable V segments such as TRBV6-2 and TRBV6-3. Earlier analysis found most TCR beta V segments productive about 87% or about 30% of the time. Analyzed later, most CMV-associated TCR beta chains appeared HLA-restricted. An ancestry cluster, one associated with Asian ancestry, reportedly showed fewer N-insertions than the roughly 670-donor mean in a later analysis.

The chain combines TRBV5-8 with TRBJ2-1; D not resolved. The sequence derives from a woman under 30 in good health and CMV-seronegative. Sequencing input: PBMCs. This chain's CDR3 is CASSSALLNEQFF. CDR3 nucleotides: TGTGCCAGCAGCTCCGCGCTACTCAATGAGCAGTTCTTC.